This T cell receptor beta chain was retrieved from a study of T-cell memory formation after mild COVID-19 (TCRdb year 2021). At the level of the whole study: TCR sequence clusters from the two donors were found to be largely donor specific. The cohort comprised two young, previously healthy adult volunteers, one female and one male. Longitudinal TCRalpha and TCRbeta repertoire sequencing tracked T-cell clones expanding and contracting after mild COVID-19 in a couple of donors. Study-wide conclusions, independent of this receptor: Clones contracting from day 15 to 85 had balanced CD4/CD8 phenotypes, while a second wave expanding from day 15 to 37 was biased towards CD4+. Some responding clones were detected in pre-infection memory, suggesting pre-existing cross-reactive memory T cells joined the SARS-CoV-2 response. Contracting CD4+ clones turned up mainly in the CM and EM memory subsets, whereas EMRA was where CD8+ clones were enriched. SARS-CoV-2 specificity was not confirmed for the second-wave clones peaking on day 37. Only two mild cases were covered by the study, and larger cohorts that include severe cases with pre-infection samples were considered necessary.

A note on this clonotype: Its recognized antigen is unknown. No qualities accompany the bases; no much larger clone lies one base away.

The CDR3 holds 14 amino acids from the cysteine to the phenylalanine. Solely the CDR3 DNA is kept, with 42 bases framed from the first base. The germline V gene supplies CDR1 SGHRS and CDR2 YFSETQ. V and J are truncated by 0 bases and 1 base respectively, leaving an intervening sequence of 8 bases. This sample was sequenced with an Illumina NovaSeq 6000. Using 5'RACE with constant-segment primers, TCRalpha and TCRbeta cDNA libraries were constructed, with sample barcodes and unique molecular identifiers added in the process. Trizol reagent was used to extract RNA from every sample. Amplification of the libraries took two PCR steps, and the second step added a second sample barcode plus Illumina TruSeq adapters. The libraries were sequenced on an Illumina NovaSeq using 2 x 150 bp paired-end reads. Concerning the study's data processing: With migec v1.2.7, reads were demultiplexed and then collapsed into UMI-guided consensus sequences. Using mixcr v2.1.11, the UMI consensuses were aligned to TRA and TRB V and J templates and assembled into clonotypes. A clonotype was counted as expanded or contracted only when both edgeR and NoisET called the clonotype significant, with the noise models trained on biological replicates. For edgeR calls, a false discovery rate-adjusted p below 0.01 and a log2 fold-change threshold of 1 were applied. As an exploratory analysis of dynamics, PCA with hierarchical clustering was applied to max-normalized trajectories of the 1000 most abundant clonotypes. Separately sequenced CD4+ and CD8+ repertoires were used to assign a CD4 or CD8 phenotype to each responding clone. The public reads were reprocessed in TCRdb via fastp at Q25 and MiXCR, keeping in-frame beta chains. CDR3 protein sequences are deduplicated, and each keeps its most common genes and DNA. The V and J calls follow TCRdb's processing rather than the paper's. In this sample the table shows hundreds of thousands of distinct CDR3 sequences, over 15% of which occur a single time. The ten largest clones capture 12% of the sample.

PBMCs were isolated by Ficoll-Paque density gradient centrifugation. The receptor was derived from an adult woman who had mild COVID-19 (a few samples of this study predate the infection). The sample titles of this study are shuffled in the database, so cell type and time point are left out; the donor was told from shared clones. The chain was built from TRBV5-1 and TRBJ2-7, and possibly TRBD1, on 5 matching bases. The specimen was PBMCs or a T cell subset sorted from them (not recorded which). The bases are TGCGCCAGCAGCTTGGACAGGAGATCCTACGAGCAGTACTTC. This sequence encodes CASSLDRRSYEQYF.